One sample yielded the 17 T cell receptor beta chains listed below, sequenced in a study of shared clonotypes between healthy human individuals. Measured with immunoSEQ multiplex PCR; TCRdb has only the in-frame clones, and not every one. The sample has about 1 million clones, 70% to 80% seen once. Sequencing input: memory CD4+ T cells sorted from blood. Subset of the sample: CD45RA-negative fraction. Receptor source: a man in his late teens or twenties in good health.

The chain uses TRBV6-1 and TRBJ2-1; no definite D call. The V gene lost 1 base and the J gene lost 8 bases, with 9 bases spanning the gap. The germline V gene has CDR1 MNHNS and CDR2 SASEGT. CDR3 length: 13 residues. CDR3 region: CASSEVHRDEQFF. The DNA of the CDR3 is TGTGCCAGCAGTGAAGTACACCGGGATGAGCAGTTCTTC.

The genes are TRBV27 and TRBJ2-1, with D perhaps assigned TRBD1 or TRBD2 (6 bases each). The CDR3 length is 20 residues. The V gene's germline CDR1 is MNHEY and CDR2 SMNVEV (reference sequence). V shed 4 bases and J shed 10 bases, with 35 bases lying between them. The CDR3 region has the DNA TGTGCCAGCAGTTCCACGACAGGAAGGGGCAAACTTGGACTACCCATAGAGCAGTTCTTC. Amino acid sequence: CASSSTTGRGKLGLPIEQFF.

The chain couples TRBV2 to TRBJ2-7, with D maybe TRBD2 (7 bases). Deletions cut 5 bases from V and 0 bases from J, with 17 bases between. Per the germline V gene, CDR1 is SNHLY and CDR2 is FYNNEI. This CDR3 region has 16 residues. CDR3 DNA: TGTGCCAGCAGTTGGGTAGGGGGGGATCCCTCCTACGAGCAGTACTTC. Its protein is CASSWVGGDPSYEQYF.

The CDR3 DNA is TGTGCCAGCTCACTTGCCGGGACAGATAGTGAAAAACTGTTTTTT. Protein: CASSLAGTDSEKLFF. The V gene is TRBV18, the J gene TRBJ1-4; 7 positions match TRBD1. Per germline, CDR1 KGHSH and CDR2 LQKENI. Germline trimming cut 4 bases from V and 7 bases from J; bases unmatched to any gene: 9. The CDR3 covers 15 residues.

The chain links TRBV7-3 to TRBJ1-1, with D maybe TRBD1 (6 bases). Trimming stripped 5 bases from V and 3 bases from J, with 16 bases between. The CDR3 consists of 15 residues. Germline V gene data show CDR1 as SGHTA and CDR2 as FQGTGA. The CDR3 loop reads CASSILQGLDTEAFF. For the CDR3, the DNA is TGTGCCAGCAGCATCCTACAGGGTTTGGACACTGAAGCTTTCTTT.

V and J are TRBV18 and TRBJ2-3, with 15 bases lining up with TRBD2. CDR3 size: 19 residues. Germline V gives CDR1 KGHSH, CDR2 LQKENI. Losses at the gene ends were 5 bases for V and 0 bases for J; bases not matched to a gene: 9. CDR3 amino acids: CASSSKGTSGGPSTDTQYF. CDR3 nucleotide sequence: TGTGCCAGCTCATCGAAGGGGACTAGCGGGGGGCCTAGCACAGATACGCAGTATTTT.

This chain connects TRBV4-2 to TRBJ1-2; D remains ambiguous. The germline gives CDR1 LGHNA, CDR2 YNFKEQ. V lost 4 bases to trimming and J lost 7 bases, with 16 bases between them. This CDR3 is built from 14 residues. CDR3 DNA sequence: TGTGCCAGCAGCCCTGGAAGCCCCCGCTCTGGCTACACCTTC. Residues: CASSPGSPRSGYTF.

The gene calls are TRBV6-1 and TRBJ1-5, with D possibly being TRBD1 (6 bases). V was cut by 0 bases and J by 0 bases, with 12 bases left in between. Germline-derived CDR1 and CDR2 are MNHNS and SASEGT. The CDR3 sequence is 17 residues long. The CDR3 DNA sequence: TGTGCCAGCAGTGAAGCCGGGGGCCCCTATAGCAATCAGCCCCAGCATTTT. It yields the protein CASSEAGGPYSNQPQHF.

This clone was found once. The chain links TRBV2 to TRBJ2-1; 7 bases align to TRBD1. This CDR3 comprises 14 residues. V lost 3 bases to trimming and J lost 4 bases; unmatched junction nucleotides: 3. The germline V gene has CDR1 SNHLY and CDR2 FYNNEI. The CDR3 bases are TGTGCCAGCAGTGAGCGACAGGGATACAATGAGCAGTTCTTC. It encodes CASSERQGYNEQFF.

CDR3 coding DNA: TGTGCCAGCAAACTAGCGGGGGCGCGAACCGGGGAGCTGTTTTTT. Protein: CASKLAGARTGELFF. The chain is built from TRBV28 and TRBJ2-2; the match to TRBD2 covers 11 bases. Germline V gene sequence: CDR1 MDHEN, CDR2 SYDVKM. With V trimmed by 7 bases and J by 5 bases, 6 bases remained unmatched. This CDR3 is built from 15 residues.

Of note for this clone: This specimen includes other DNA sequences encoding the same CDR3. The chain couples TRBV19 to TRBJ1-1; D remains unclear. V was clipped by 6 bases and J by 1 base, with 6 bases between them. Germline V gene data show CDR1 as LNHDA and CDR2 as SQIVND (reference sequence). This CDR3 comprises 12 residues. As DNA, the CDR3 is TGTGCCAGTAGCCGGGGGAACACTGAAGCTTTCTTT. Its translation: CASSRGNTEAFF.

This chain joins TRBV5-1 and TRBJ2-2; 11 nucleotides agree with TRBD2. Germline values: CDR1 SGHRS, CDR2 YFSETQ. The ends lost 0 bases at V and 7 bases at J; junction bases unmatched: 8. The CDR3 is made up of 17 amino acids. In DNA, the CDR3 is TGCGCCAGCAGCTTGGTAGCGGGGGGGCCCGCGGACGGGGAGCTGTTTTTT. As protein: CASSLVAGGPADGELFF.

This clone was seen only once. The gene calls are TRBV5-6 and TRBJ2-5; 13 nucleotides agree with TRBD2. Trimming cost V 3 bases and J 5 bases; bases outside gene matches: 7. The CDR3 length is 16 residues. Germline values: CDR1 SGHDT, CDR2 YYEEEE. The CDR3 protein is CASSSRTSGSGETQYF. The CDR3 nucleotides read TGTGCCAGCAGCTCAAGGACTAGCGGGAGTGGTGAGACCCAGTACTTC.

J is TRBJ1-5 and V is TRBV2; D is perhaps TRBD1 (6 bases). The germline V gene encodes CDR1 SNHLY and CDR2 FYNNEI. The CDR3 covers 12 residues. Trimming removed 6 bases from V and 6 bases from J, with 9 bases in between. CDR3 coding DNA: TGTGCCAGCAGCGCGGACAGTCAGCCCCAGCATTTT. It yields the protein CASSADSQPQHF.

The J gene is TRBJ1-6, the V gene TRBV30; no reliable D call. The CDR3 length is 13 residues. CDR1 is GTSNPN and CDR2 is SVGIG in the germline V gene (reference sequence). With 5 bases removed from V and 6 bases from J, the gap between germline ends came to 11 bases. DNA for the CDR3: TGTGCCTGGGATGGGAAGCTTAATTCACCCCTCCACTTT. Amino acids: CAWDGKLNSPLHF.

The CDR3 nucleotides read TGTGCCACTCAGCGGGAGGGGTCCTACAATGAGCAGTTCTTC. Its protein is CATQREGSYNEQFF. This rearrangement joins TRBV15 to TRBJ2-1, with TRBD2 matching over 10 bases. V shed 9 bases and J 1 base; nucleotides not matched to a gene: 3. The CDR3 covers 14 residues. Germline values: CDR1 LNHNV, CDR2 YYDKDF (reference sequence).

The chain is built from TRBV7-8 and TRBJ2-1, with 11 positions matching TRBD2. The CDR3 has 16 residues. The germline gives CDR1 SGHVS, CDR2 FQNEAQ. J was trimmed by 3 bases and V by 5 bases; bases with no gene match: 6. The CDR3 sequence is CASSAGGLADYNEQFF. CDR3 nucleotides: TGTGCCAGCAGCGCCGGGGGACTAGCGGACTACAATGAGCAGTTCTTC.